This T cell receptor beta chain was profiled in a study of shared clonotypes between healthy human individuals. General observations from the study: Across subsets, estimated richness was generally greater for naive than for memory populations.

About this clone: Antigen: not known.

Naivety among CD8 cells was defined by CD45RO negativity and positive CCR7 selection, thereby excluding terminally differentiated effector memory CD45RA+ cells. The donors, all of them Caucasian adults, lived in Nashville, Tennessee. Germline V lookup: CDR1 SGHVS, CDR2 FNYEAQ. CDR3 length: 14 amino acids. The V and J ends lost 0 bases and 4 bases respectively, with 9 bases between them. Only in-frame clones appear in the TCRdb table, and some are missing; sequencing was by immunoSEQ multiplex PCR. The sample has hundreds of thousands of clones, approximately 96% seen once; the top ten hold roughly 0.12%.

The sequenced sample consisted of naive CD8+ T cells sorted from blood. The origin of this receptor is a woman aged 25 to 39 in good health. The rearrangement uses TRBV7-6 and TRBJ1-2, with no clear D. DNA for the CDR3: TGTGCCAGCAGCTTAGCGGTGGGCTCCTATGGCTACACCTTC. Its protein product is CASSLAVGSYGYTF.